One and the same sample provided the 29 T cell receptor beta chains below, sequenced in a study of cytomegalovirus exposure and HLA in healthy donors. PCR was performed using 60 Vbeta and 13 Jbeta primers. Clones were read by immunoSEQ multiplex PCR, and TCRdb kept only the in-frame ones, dropping some. Recorded here are 35,000 to 50,000 clones; the top ten clones represent 7.5% to 9%. The sequencing sample was made of PBMCs. The receptors here all came from a male donor in good health and CMV-seronegative.

The rearrangement joins TRBV4-2 to TRBJ2-1, with D perhaps matching TRBD1 (6 bases). This CDR3 is 17 amino acids long. V lost 1 base and J 7 bases, leaving 20 bases between the germline ends. The germline V gene encodes CDR1 LGHNA and CDR2 YNFKEQ. CDR3 bases: TGTGCCAGCAGCCAAGCTTCGCGGGCCGAGGGGGTTAATGAGCAGTTCTTC. Its protein is CASSQASRAEGVNEQFF.

The gene calls are TRBV6-4 and TRBJ2-6; no clear D. V was pared by 5 bases and J by 4 bases, with 18 bases between. The length of the CDR3 is 17 residues. Germline V gives CDR1 MRHNA, CDR2 SNTAGT. CDR3 sequence: CASSNGPGGSGANVLTF. In DNA, the CDR3 is TGTGCCAGCAGTAACGGCCCAGGTGGGTCCGGGGCCAACGTCCTGACTTTC.

The chain combines TRBV19 with TRBJ1-3; D unclear. CDR3 size: 11 residues. CDR1 is LNHDA and CDR2 is SQIVND in the germline V gene (reference sequence). V lost 3 bases and J lost 10, with 7 bases in between. The CDR3 loop reads CASSIGETIYF. DNA for the CDR3: TGTGCCAGTAGTATTGGAGAAACCATATATTTT.

The rearrangement uses TRBV18 and TRBJ2-1; TRBD2 aligns across 7 bases. The CDR3 has 16 amino acids. Germline V lookup: CDR1 KGHSH, CDR2 LQKENI. Germline trimming cut 3 bases from V and 6 bases from J; bases unmatched to any gene: 11. The CDR3: CASSPQGPSGLNEQFF. The CDR3 nucleotides read TGTGCCAGCTCACCCCAGGGTCCTAGCGGTCTCAATGAGCAGTTCTTC.

The chain carries TRBV19 and TRBJ2-3, with TRBD2 as a possible D gene (6 bases). V lost 2 bases and J 2 bases, leaving 14 bases between the germline ends. CDR3 size: 16 residues. In germline, CDR1 is LNHDA, CDR2 SQIVND (reference sequence). The CDR3 loop reads CASSIFQGGNTDTQYF. In DNA form, the CDR3 reads TGTGCCAGTAGTATATTCCAGGGAGGCAACACAGATACGCAGTATTTT.

V gene TRBV11-3 combines with J gene TRBJ2-7, with D tentatively TRBD1 (6 bases). The CDR3 is made up of 14 amino acids. Per germline, CDR1 SGHNT and CDR2 YENEEA. V lost 2 bases and J lost 1, with 9 bases in between. DNA for the CDR3: TGTGCCAGCAGCTTATCCGGACAGTCCTACGAGCAGTACTTC. This sequence encodes CASSLSGQSYEQYF.

CDR3 in amino acids: CASSLRGTSGDNEQFF. The CDR3 DNA follows: TGTGCCAGCAGTTTGCGCGGGACTAGCGGGGACAATGAGCAGTTCTTC. The genes are TRBV27 and TRBJ2-1; 13 bases match TRBD2. This CDR3 has 16 residues. Germline V CDR1 and CDR2: MNHEY, SMNVEV (reference sequence). V dropped 3 bases and J dropped 5; count of bases not matched to a gene: 4.

V gene TRBV6-1 combines with J gene TRBJ2-5; TRBD1 might be the D (5 bases). The CDR3 loop spans 11 amino acids. Trimming shortened V by 6 bases and J by 7 bases, and 9 bases separated the two germline ends. In germline, CDR1 is MNHNS, CDR2 SASEGT. This CDR3 is CASSATGTQYF. The CDR3 DNA reads as TGTGCCAGCAGCGCCACAGGGACCCAGTACTTC.

The V call is TRBV7-2, the J call TRBJ2-3; 7 bases map to TRBD2. Germline CDR1 is SGHTA and CDR2 is FQGNSA. This CDR3 comprises 14 residues. V lost 0 bases and J lost 5; bases outside the gene matches: 2. This chain's CDR3 is CASSLAGGKDTQYF. The CDR3 region has the DNA TGTGCCAGCAGCTTAGCGGGAGGGAAAGATACGCAGTATTTT.

The chain carries TRBV5-8 and TRBJ2-7, with D perhaps TRBD1 (6 bases). The CDR3 covers 14 residues. The germline V gene encodes CDR1 SGHTS and CDR2 YDEGEE. V was cut by 4 bases and J by 1 base, with 12 bases left in between. The CDR3 nucleotides are TGTGCCAGCAGCGTCGGGACACCGTCCTACGAGCAGTACTTC. Its translation is CASSVGTPSYEQYF.

This chain uses TRBV6-1 with TRBJ2-3; 8 bases map to TRBD2. This CDR3 spans 14 amino acids. After removal of 6 bases from V and 0 bases from J, the junction contained 2 bases not matched to a gene. Germline values: CDR1 MNHNS, CDR2 SASEGT. The CDR3 spells CASRERGSTDTQYF. The CDR3 nucleotides read TGTGCCAGCAGGGAGCGGGGGAGCACAGATACGCAGTATTTT.

V gene TRBV19 combines with J gene TRBJ1-5; possible D gene TRBD1, 5 bases. The germline CDR1 and CDR2 sequences are LNHDA and SQIVND (reference sequence). This CDR3 spans 15 amino acids. Trimming took 7 bases from V and 0 from J, leaving 13 bases between them. DNA for the CDR3: TGTGCCAGTAACTCCTTACAGGTTAGCAATCAGCCCCAGCATTTT. As protein: CASNSLQVSNQPQHF.

This chain connects TRBV5-1 to TRBJ2-1; 8 positions match TRBD2. The V gene end was trimmed by 3 bases and the J gene end by 5 bases; junction bases not matched to a gene: 7. CDR3 length: 15 residues. Germline CDR1 is SGHRS and CDR2 is YFSETQ. CDR3 sequence reads: CASSSGGGSDNEQFF. CDR3 in DNA: TGCGCCAGCAGCTCGGGAGGGGGTTCCGACAATGAGCAGTTCTTC. Combining the CDR3 with reference TRBV5-1 and TRBJ2-1 gives the whole variable domain KAGVTQTPRYLIKTRGQQVTLSCSPISGHRSVSWYQQTPGQGLQFLFEYFSETQRNKGNFPGRFSGRQFSNSRSEMNVSTLELGDSALYLCASSSGGGSDNEQFFGPGTRLTVL.

This chain connects TRBV6-1 to TRBJ2-5, with 7 bases that match TRBD2. The trim removed 5 bases at V and 4 bases at J, leaving 1 base unmatched. CDR1 is MNHNS and CDR2 is SASEGT in the germline V gene. The CDR3 is made up of 12 amino acids. DNA of the CDR3: TGTGCCAGCAGTTTAGCGGGAGAGACCCAGTACTTC. Protein sequence: CASSLAGETQYF.

The V and J genes are TRBV6-5 and TRBJ2-7; 7 nucleotides agree with TRBD2. Germline loops: CDR1 MNHEY, CDR2 SVGAGI. The CDR3 runs to 14 residues. With 5 bases clipped from V and 3 bases from J, the junction kept 7 bases outside the gene matches. In nucleotides, the CDR3 is TGTGCCAGCAGTGATGGGGCGGGAGTCTACGAGCAGTACTTC. This codes for CASSDGAGVYEQYF.

The chain recombines TRBV13 with TRBJ2-3; 7 nucleotides agree with TRBD2. Looked up from germline, CDR1 is PRHDT and CDR2 is FYEKMQ (reference sequence). The CDR3 consists of 15 residues. Trimming cost V 2 bases and J 4 bases; bases outside gene matches: 6. This CDR3 reads CASSLRGVGADTQYF. In DNA, the CDR3 is TGTGCCAGCAGCTTACGGGGGGTTGGGGCAGATACGCAGTATTTT. Variable domain in full (rest from reference TRBV13 and TRBJ2-3): AAGVIQSPRHLIKEKRETATLKCYPIPRHDTVYWYQQGPGQDPQFLISFYEKMQSDKGSIPDRFSAQQFSDYHSELNMSSLELGDSALYFCASSLRGVGADTQYFGPGTRLTVL.

This chain links TRBV25-1 with TRBJ1-4; TRBD1 aligns across 8 bases. CDR3 length: 14 residues. Trimming removed 6 bases from V and 7 bases from J; junction bases left unmatched: 7. Germline V gives CDR1 MGHDK, CDR2 SYGVNS. CDR3 sequence (DNA): TGTGCCAGCAGAGGCAGGGGGCAGGTTGAAAAACTGTTTTTT. Translated, it gives CASRGRGQVEKLFF.

The V and J genes are TRBV2 and TRBJ2-4; 9 bases are a match to TRBD1. Germline-derived CDR1 and CDR2 are SNHLY and FYNNEI. The CDR3 has 18 residues. J lost 0 bases, V lost 5 bases, and 11 bases had no gene match. CDR3 loop: CASSSDGTGLGAKNIQYF. CDR3 nucleotides: TGTGCCAGCAGTTCCGACGGGACAGGGTTAGGAGCCAAAAACATTCAGTACTTC. Supplemented by reference TRBV2 and TRBJ2-4, the full variable domain reads EPEVTQTPSHQVTQMGQEVILRCVPISNHLYFYWYRQILGQKVEFLVSFYNNEISEKSEIFDDQFSVERPDGSNFTLKIRSTKLEDSAMYFCASSSDGTGLGAKNIQYFGAGTRLSVL.

V and J are TRBV30 and TRBJ1-1, with D possibly TRBD1 on 5 matching bases. Trimming took off 2 bases at V and 0 bases at J, with 16 bases between the two ends. Per the germline V gene, CDR1 is GTSNPN and CDR2 is SVGIG (reference sequence). The CDR3 runs 16 residues. CDR3 region: CAWSFRTGGVNTEAFF. The CDR3 region has the DNA TGTGCCTGGAGTTTCCGGACCGGGGGGGTGAACACTGAAGCTTTCTTT.

The CDR3 is CASSLSLADTGELFF. The CDR3 nucleotides are TGCGCCAGCAGCTTGTCCCTAGCGGACACCGGGGAGCTGTTTTTT. The chain employs TRBV5-1 and TRBJ2-2, with 7 bases aligning to TRBD2. The CDR3 is 15 amino acids. The J segment lost 3 bases and the V segment lost 1 base, leaving 3 bases of the junction unmatched. From germline, CDR1 is SGHRS and CDR2 YFSETQ.

The chain recombines TRBV7-2 with TRBJ2-5, with D uncertain. Germline CDR1 reads SGHTA; CDR2 reads FQGNSA. V shed 3 bases and J shed 5 bases, with 16 bases lying between them. The CDR3 totals 15 residues. CDR3 sequence: CASSLMKSIRETQYF. CDR3 DNA: TGTGCCAGCAGCTTGATGAAGAGCATTCGGGAGACCCAGTACTTC.

The chain recombines TRBV6-1 with TRBJ2-1, with 14 bases identical to TRBD2. J was trimmed by 9 bases and V by 4 bases; bases with no gene match: 8. The CDR3 is 16 amino acids. Germline values: CDR1 MNHNS, CDR2 SASEGT. CDR3 coding DNA: TGTGCCAGCAGTGGCATTGGACTAGCGGGAGGTGGTGAGCAGTTCTTC. Translation gives CASSGIGLAGGGEQFF.

The chain recombines TRBV19 with TRBJ2-3; 9 bases fit TRBD2. Germline CDR1 reads LNHDA; CDR2 reads SQIVND (reference sequence). The V and J ends lost 5 bases and 4 bases, in that order; junction bases with no gene match: 10. This CDR3 has 16 amino acids. The CDR3: CASSGSGTSFADTQYF. The CDR3 nucleotides read TGTGCCAGTAGTGGCTCCGGGACTAGCTTCGCAGATACGCAGTATTTT.

The gene calls are TRBV7-6 and TRBJ2-1; TRBD2 agrees at 9 bases. Germline CDR1 and CDR2: SGHVS and FNYEAQ. The CDR3 extends over 16 amino acids. With 1 base clipped from V and 7 bases from J, the junction kept 8 bases outside the gene matches. The CDR3, as DNA: TGTGCCAGCAGCTTAGGTGGTGGCGGGAGGGGAAATGAGCAGTTCTTC. Translation: CASSLGGGGRGNEQFF.

The chain employs TRBV2 and TRBJ2-6; TRBD1 agrees at 8 bases. The J segment lost 0 bases and the V segment lost 4 bases, leaving 5 bases of the junction unmatched. Germline CDR1 and CDR2: SNHLY and FYNNEI. The CDR3 covers 17 residues. The DNA of the CDR3 is TGTGCCAGCAGTGGGGGGACAGGACGCTCTGGGGCCAACGTCCTGACTTTC. As protein: CASSGGTGRSGANVLTF.

J is TRBJ2-2 and V is TRBV5-1, with TRBD2 identical over 14 bases. Germline assignment: CDR1 SGHRS and CDR2 YFSETQ. Losses at the gene ends were 4 bases for V and 6 bases for J; bases not matched to a gene: 8. The CDR3 runs 17 residues. Here the CDR3 reads CASSPPGLAGGSGELFF. CDR3 nucleotide sequence: TGCGCCAGCAGCCCGCCCGGACTAGCGGGAGGTTCCGGGGAGCTGTTTTTT.

The rearrangement links TRBV15 to TRBJ1-4; a possible D gene is TRBD1 (5 bases). This CDR3 comprises 17 residues. V was trimmed by 4 bases and J by 0 bases, leaving 15 bases between them. The germline V gene has CDR1 LNHNV and CDR2 YYDKDF (reference sequence). This CDR3 reads CATSTRQTYSTNEKLFF. CDR3 nucleotide sequence: TGTGCCACCAGCACCCGACAGACTTACTCAACTAATGAAAAACTGTTTTTT.

The genes are TRBV6-6 and TRBJ2-7; 10 bases fit TRBD2. Per germline, CDR1 MNHNY and CDR2 SVGAGI (reference sequence). The CDR3 sequence is 14 residues long. The ends lost 5 bases at V and 6 bases at J; junction bases unmatched: 7. CDR3 nucleotides: TGTGCCAGCAGTCCCCGGGTAGCGGGGGGCGAGCAGTACTTC. Translating it yields CASSPRVAGGEQYF.

The chain recombines TRBV7-9 with TRBJ2-5, with TRBD2 matching over 12 bases. Per the germline V gene, CDR1 is SEHNR and CDR2 is FQNEAQ (reference sequence). V was clipped by 4 bases and J by 5 bases; unmatched bases: 8. The CDR3 is 16 residues long. CDR3 residues: CASSYRLAGVGETQYF. CDR3 DNA: TGTGCCAGCAGCTACCGACTAGCGGGAGTCGGGGAGACCCAGTACTTC. Combining the CDR3 with reference TRBV7-9 and TRBJ2-5 gives the whole variable domain DTGVSQNPRHKITKRGQNVTFRCDPISEHNRLYWYRQTLGQGPEFLTYFQNEAQLEKSRLLSDRFSAERPKGSFSTLEIQRTEQGDSAMYLCASSYRLAGVGETQYFGPGTRLLVL.